The subject of this entry is one T cell receptor (beta chain). Its antigen is still unknown. Expressed TCRB transcripts were sequenced, since all the RNA that had been isolated was reverse transcribed. Sequencing used immunoSEQ multiplex PCR; TCRdb keeps in-frame clones, though not all of them. The table lists hundreds of thousands of clones, around an eighth of them singletons, with 0.022% in the top ten. This sample is drawn from a study of beta chain features in type 1 diabetes. The study's findings and limits: TCRB CDR3s were moderately but significantly shorter in Type 1 diabetes patients in all four CD4+ subsets. Fewer junction insertions and more nucleotide deletions appeared in type 1 diabetes patients. Because the template was cDNA, high-expressing cells might be over-represented. The naive, central memory and Treg TCRB repertoires showed an apparent similarity that was greater among patients than among healthy donors. Whether TCRB rearrangement is influenced by HLA type was left unresolved in this analysis.

Material: naive CD4+ T cells from blood. This receptor was obtained from a man aged 18 to 29 with type 1 diabetes.

CDR3 in DNA: TGTGCCAGCAGTCCCCCAGCGGGCTATGGCTACACCTTC. Amino acids: CASSPPAGYGYTF. The chain recombines TRBV6-5 with TRBJ1-2, with D unclear. The V end lost 5 bases, the J end lost 4 bases, and 11 bases lay between the germline ends. The CDR3 is 13 residues long. CDR1 is MNHEY and CDR2 is SVGAGI in the germline V gene.